These 11 T cell receptor beta chains were all obtained from the same sample, sequenced in a study of cytomegalovirus exposure and HLA in healthy donors. The PCR contained 60 Vbeta and 13 Jbeta primers. Clones were sequenced by immunoSEQ multiplex PCR, and TCRdb holds only the in-frame ones, with some missing. The table lists around 79,000 clones, 65% to 75% of them singletons. The sequenced material came from PBMCs. The receptors stem from a woman between 40 and 55 years old in good health and CMV-seropositive.

The CDR3 sequence: CASKAVTGPYEQYF. Here the CDR3 DNA reads TGTGCCAGCAAAGCCGTGACAGGCCCCTACGAGCAGTACTTC. The rearrangement uses TRBV6-5 and TRBJ2-7; D may be TRBD1 (6 bases). In germline, CDR1 is MNHEY, CDR2 SVGAGI. The CDR3 totals 14 residues. Trimming left V 7 bases short and J 2 bases short, with 15 bases between.

The chain carries TRBV4-1 and TRBJ1-2; D perhaps matches TRBD1 (6 bases). V was clipped by 3 bases and J by 3 bases, with 8 bases between them. CDR1 is MGHRA, CDR2 YSYEKL, per germline. CDR3 length: 13 residues. Written as DNA, the CDR3 is TGCGCCAGCAGCCAGGGGGCGGACTATGGCTACACCTTC. Translating it yields CASSQGADYGYTF.

This clone was seen a few times. This chain links TRBV18 with TRBJ2-1; D perhaps matches TRBD2 (5 bases). The CDR3 totals 15 residues. CDR1 and CDR2 (germline): KGHSH, LQKENI. Trimming removed 0 bases from V and 4 bases from J, with 10 bases in between. This CDR3 is CASSPPITSYNEQFF. The CDR3 DNA reads TGTGCCAGCTCACCACCCATTACTAGTTACAATGAGCAGTTCTTC.

The CDR3 region is CASSLDRDQPQHF. The CDR3 DNA reads as TGTGCCAGCAGCTTGGACAGGGATCAGCCCCAGCATTTT. V is TRBV5-8 and J is TRBJ1-5, with D possibly TRBD1 on 6 matching bases. Trimming pared 0 bases from V and 5 bases from J, leaving 6 bases between. The germline V gene encodes CDR1 SGHTS and CDR2 YDEGEE. This CDR3 contains 13 residues.

The rearrangement joins TRBV6-1 to TRBJ1-4, with a weak D call TRBD1 (5 bases). CDR3 size: 15 residues. CDR1 and CDR2 (germline): MNHNS, SASEGT. The V gene lost 3 bases and the J gene lost 4 bases, with 12 bases spanning the gap. The CDR3 DNA sequence: TGTGCCAGCAGTGAGACGACAGTGATTAATGAAAAACTGTTTTTT. Protein sequence: CASSETTVINEKLFF.

This sequence joins TRBV10-3 and TRBJ2-1; 11 bases line up with TRBD2. Per germline, CDR1 ENHRY and CDR2 SYGVKD. CDR3 length: 14 amino acids. Trimming at V came to 6 bases and at J to 9 bases, leaving 7 bases not matched to a gene. This CDR3 reads CAIRFSGGAGEQFF. The CDR3 DNA sequence: TGTGCCATCAGGTTTAGCGGGGGGGCGGGTGAGCAGTTCTTC.

This chain connects TRBV30 to TRBJ2-7; 7 positions match TRBD1. Losses at the gene ends were 5 bases for V and 3 bases for J; bases not matched to a gene: 4. From germline, CDR1 is GTSNPN and CDR2 SVGIG (reference sequence). The CDR3 runs to 12 residues. The CDR3 coding sequence is TGTGCCTGGTCCCGACAGGGCTACGAGCAGTACTTC. It codes for CAWSRQGYEQYF.

The V gene is TRBV6-5, the J gene TRBJ2-2; D might be TRBD1 (5 bases). The CDR3 spans 13 residues. CDR1 is MNHEY, CDR2 SVGAGI, per germline. The V gene lost 4 bases and the J gene lost 4 bases, with 7 bases spanning the gap. This CDR3 reads CASSSRGTGELFF. CDR3 in DNA: TGTGCCAGCAGTTCTAGGGGCACCGGGGAGCTGTTTTTT.

The CDR3 spells CASSGQGINTGANVLTF. The CDR3 DNA reads as TGTGCCAGCTCAGGACAGGGAATAAATACAGGGGCCAACGTCCTGACTTTC. This sequence joins TRBV2 and TRBJ2-6; the match to TRBD1 covers 8 bases. CDR1 and CDR2 (germline): SNHLY, FYNNEI. The CDR3 has 17 amino acids. Germline trimming cut 8 bases from V and 4 bases from J; bases unmatched to any gene: 13. The full variable domain, its missing parts supplied by reference TRBV2 and TRBJ2-6, is EPEVTQTPSHQVTQMGQEVILRCVPISNHLYFYWYRQILGQKVEFLVSFYNNEISEKSEIFDDQFSVERPDGSNFTLKIRSTKLEDSAMYFCASSGQGINTGANVLTFGAGSRLTVL.

The table lists this clone with a few counts. This chain connects TRBV18 to TRBJ2-1; a weak D match, TRBD2 (5 bases). Trimming pared 5 bases from V and 6 bases from J, leaving 23 bases between. The CDR3 covers 17 residues. The germline V gene has CDR1 KGHSH and CDR2 LQKENI. The DNA for the CDR3 is TGTGCCAGCTCATCCGGAGGATCAAGCGCGAATGGCAATGAGCAGTTCTTC. Its protein product is CASSSGGSSANGNEQFF.

This sequence joins TRBV7-2 and TRBJ1-1; a weak D match, TRBD1 (6 bases). The germline V gene encodes CDR1 SGHTA and CDR2 FQGNSA. Between the trimmed V and J ends, which lost 7 bases and 6 bases, there was a span of 12 bases. CDR3 length: 12 amino acids. The CDR3 region is CASIGGRAEAFF. CDR3 nucleotide sequence: TGTGCCAGCATAGGGGGTCGCGCTGAAGCTTTCTTT.